This T cell receptor (beta chain) appears in the sequencing data of a study of graft-versus-host responses after intestinal transplantation. For the study at large: Recipients obtained multivisceral, liver-intestinal, or isolated intestinal transplants. Uniformly, recipients were administered anti-thymocyte globulin induction with subsequent tacrolimus and steroids for approximately three years. The study's findings and limits: An association linked early post-transplant HvG declines with peak circulating GvH clone levels.

J gave up 9 bases and V 3 bases, and 4 bases lay outside the gene matches. The CDR3 runs to 13 residues. Per germline, CDR1 GTSNPN and CDR2 SVGIG (reference sequence). This table comes from immunoSEQ multiplex PCR, and its TCRdb copy is limited to in-frame clones, with some not included. Here the sample spans 45,000 to 60,000 clones, about nine tenths being singletons. On this clone itself: Its cognate antigen is unknown.

The chain employs TRBV30 and TRBJ1-4; 10 nucleotides align to TRBD1. The material was unstimulated CD4+ T cells sorted from spleen or lymph node cells, obtained before transplant. The receptor comes from a human donor who was the organ donor for an intestinal transplant. The CDR3 DNA reads TGTGCCTGGAGGCCGGGACAGGGGCAAAAACTGTTTTTT. Residues: CAWRPGQGQKLFF.